This T cell receptor beta chain was identified in a study of CD8 T cells in ankylosing spondylitis. Overall study results and limits: Disease-linked clones were CD8+ and relatively rare in peripheral blood. Within matched ankylosing spondylitis synovial fluid, disease-linked clones were reportedly significantly enriched. Both synovial fluid and blood in reactive arthritis had previously been reported to carry some motif variants. A TCR beta motif made of fewer than ten highly homologous variants seemed typical of ankylosing spondylitis blood.

In TCRdb, the 5' RACE reads were re-called with MiXCR into one record per CDR3 protein. The repertoire consists of a few hundred thousand distinct CDR3 sequences, with around 8% occurring once and the leading ten covering approximately 14%. The CDR3 covers 13 residues. Germline CDR1 and CDR2: SSHAT and FNYEAQ (reference sequence). This clonotype was counted many times. Antigen: not known. The junction departs from the called germline gene at one end, perhaps through a read error. The sequenced material came from blood, either unsorted or a sorted T cell fraction (not recorded which). This rearrangement joins TRBV7-7 to TRBJ2-1, with a weak D call TRBD2 (5 bases). This sequence was found in a male donor with ankylosing spondylitis. Written as DNA, the CDR3 is TGTGCTAGCAGCCTAAGCGGACACAATGAGCAGTTCTTC. It is translated as CASSLSGHNEQFF.